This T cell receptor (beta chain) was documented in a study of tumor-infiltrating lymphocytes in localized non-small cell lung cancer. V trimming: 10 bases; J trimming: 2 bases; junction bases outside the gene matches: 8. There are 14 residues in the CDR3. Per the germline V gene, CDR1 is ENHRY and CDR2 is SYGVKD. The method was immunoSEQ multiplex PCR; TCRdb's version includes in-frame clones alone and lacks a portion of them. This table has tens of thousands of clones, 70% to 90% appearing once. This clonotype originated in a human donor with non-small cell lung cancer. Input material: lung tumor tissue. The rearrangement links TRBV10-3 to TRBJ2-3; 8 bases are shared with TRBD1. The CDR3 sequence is CATKSQGATDTQYF. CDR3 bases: TGTGCCACCAAATCCCAGGGGGCCACAGATACGCAGTATTTT.